Listed below are T cell receptor beta chains from one sample, sequenced in a study of OX40 agonist ivuxolimab in advanced cancers. Here immunoSEQ multiplex PCR was the method, and the copy in TCRdb shows in-frame clones only, minus some. The sample consists of 60,000 or so clones, approximately 87% of them appearing once. This sample comprised CD4+ or CD8+ T cells sorted from blood, obtained in a trial of the OX40 agonist ivuxolimab. These receptors came from an adult with an advanced solid tumor such as melanoma, head and neck, liver or kidney cancer. CDR3s include the opening cysteine and the closing phenylalanine or tryptophan. D genes are given only for firm matches. Size values are once, few and many counts, or a class for expanded clones, and some rows have none.

CDR3aa,CDR3nt,v_gene,j_gene,abundance,d_gene
CASSYAGGGASYEQYF,TGTGCCAGCAGTTACGCCGGGGGGGGAGCATCCTACGAGCAGTACTTC,TRBV6-5,TRBJ2-7,.,TRBD2
CASSAFGSRSTGELFF,TGTGCCAGCAGCGCGTTCGGATCAAGAAGTACCGGGGAGCTGTTTTTT,TRBV13,TRBJ2-2,.,.
CASKRDLLVSYNEQFF,TGCGCCAGCAAACGGGACCTCCTCGTTTCCTACAATGAGCAGTTCTTC,TRBV5-1,TRBJ2-1,.,.
CASSFLTGGPDTQYF,TGTGCCAGCAGCTTTTTAACAGGGGGCCCAGATACGCAGTATTTT,TRBV7-8,TRBJ2-3,.,TRBD1
CASRPGQGNSPLHF,TGTGCCAGCAGACCGGGACAGGGGAATTCACCCCTCCACTTT,TRBV6-6,TRBJ1-6,.,TRBD1
CASSKPGVRVRDTEAFF,TGTGCCAGCAGCAAACCGGGGGTAAGGGTTAGGGACACTGAAGCTTTCTTT,TRBV28,TRBJ1-1,.,.
CASSQSGPLAGEKLFF,TGTGCCAGCAGCCAATCCGGACCGTTGGCGGGGGAAAAACTGTTTTTT,TRBV4-2,TRBJ1-4,.,.
CASSQEAGQSYGYTF,TGTGCCAGCAGCCAAGAGGCAGGGCAAAGCTATGGCTACACCTTC,TRBV4-2,TRBJ1-2,once,.
CASSSRQDYGYTF,TGTGCCAGCAGTTCCCGACAGGACTATGGCTACACCTTC,TRBV6-5,TRBJ1-2,.,.
CASSLRIMGQPQHF,TGTGCCAGCAGCTTGAGAATCATGGGTCAGCCCCAGCATTTT,TRBV5-6,TRBJ1-5,.,.
CASSQVEASNQPQHF,TGCGCCAGCAGCCAAGTGGAGGCAAGCAATCAGCCCCAGCATTTT,TRBV4-1,TRBJ1-5,.,.
CASSPTGSNEKLFF,TGTGCCAGCAGCCCGACAGGATCTAATGAAAAACTGTTTTTT,TRBV6-5,TRBJ1-4,once,.
CATSRDPTGKQPQHF,TGTGCCACCAGCAGAGACCCGACAGGGAAACAGCCCCAGCATTTT,TRBV15,TRBJ1-5,.,TRBD1
CSVGGSAKETQYF,TGCAGCGTTGGGGGGTCGGCTAAAGAGACCCAGTACTTC,TRBV29-1,TRBJ2-5,.,.
CASSTSNQPQHF,TGTGCCAGCAGTACTAGCAATCAGCCCCAGCATTTT,TRBV6-5,TRBJ1-5,.,.
CASSSHGEVYEQYF,TGTGCCAGCAGTTCCCATGGGGAGGTCTACGAGCAGTACTTC,TRBV6-5,TRBJ2-7,medium-sized,.
CASSSRQGGETQYF,TGTGCCAGCAGTTCCCGGCAGGGGGGGGAGACCCAGTACTTC,TRBV6-5,TRBJ2-5,.,.
CASSPSGRKTGELFF,TGCGCCAGCAGCCCTAGCGGGAGGAAAACCGGGGAGCTGTTTTTT,TRBV5-1,TRBJ2-2,.,TRBD2
CASSPPGRGVETQYF,TGTGCCAGCAGCCCCCCCGGGCGGGGGGTAGAGACCCAGTACTTC,TRBV7-6,TRBJ2-5,.,TRBD2
CASSVAPREYNEQFF,TGTGCCAGCAGCGTAGCCCCCCGGGAGTACAATGAGCAGTTCTTC,TRBV9,TRBJ2-1,once,.
CSVYDRARNTEAFF,TGCAGCGTCTACGATAGGGCACGGAACACTGAAGCTTTCTTT,TRBV29-1,TRBJ1-1,.,.
CASGAGTRNSPLHF,TGTGCCAGCGGCGCAGGGACTCGGAATTCACCCCTCCACTTT,TRBV2,TRBJ1-6,.,.
CSVETKTGWNTGELFF,TGCAGCGTTGAAACAAAGACAGGGTGGAACACCGGGGAGCTGTTTTTT,TRBV29-1,TRBJ2-2,.,TRBD1
CASSAWIQGWNGYTF,TGTGCCAGCAGTGCTTGGATACAGGGTTGGAATGGCTACACCTTC,TRBV6-5,TRBJ1-2,.,.
CASSPVLAVSYEQYF,TGTGCCAGCAGTCCCGTCCTAGCAGTCTCCTACGAGCAGTACTTC,TRBV28,TRBJ2-7,.,.
CASRGGLGTPLHF,TGTGCCAGCAGGGGGGGACTAGGGACACCCCTCCACTTT,TRBV6-1,TRBJ1-6,.,.
CASSLAGGSTEAFF,TGCGCCAGCAGCTTGGCCGGGGGATCCACTGAAGCTTTCTTT,TRBV5-1,TRBJ1-1,.,.
CASSFPEAFF,TGTGCCAGCAGTTTCCCTGAAGCTTTCTTT,TRBV27,TRBJ1-1,.,.
CSVLQNTEAFF,TGCAGCGTTCTCCAGAACACTGAAGCTTTCTTT,TRBV29-1,TRBJ1-1,.,.
CASSLDRGGLYNEQFF,TGTGCCAGCAGCTTAGATCGCGGGGGGCTCTACAATGAGCAGTTCTTC,TRBV11-2,TRBJ2-1,.,TRBD2
CASSFGQSLYGYTF,TGTGCCAGCAGCTTCGGGCAGAGCCTGTATGGCTACACCTTC,TRBV7-9,TRBJ1-2,.,.
CASSYSWSEQYF,TGTGCCAGCAGCTACTCCTGGAGCGAGCAGTACTTC,TRBV6-6,TRBJ2-7,.,.